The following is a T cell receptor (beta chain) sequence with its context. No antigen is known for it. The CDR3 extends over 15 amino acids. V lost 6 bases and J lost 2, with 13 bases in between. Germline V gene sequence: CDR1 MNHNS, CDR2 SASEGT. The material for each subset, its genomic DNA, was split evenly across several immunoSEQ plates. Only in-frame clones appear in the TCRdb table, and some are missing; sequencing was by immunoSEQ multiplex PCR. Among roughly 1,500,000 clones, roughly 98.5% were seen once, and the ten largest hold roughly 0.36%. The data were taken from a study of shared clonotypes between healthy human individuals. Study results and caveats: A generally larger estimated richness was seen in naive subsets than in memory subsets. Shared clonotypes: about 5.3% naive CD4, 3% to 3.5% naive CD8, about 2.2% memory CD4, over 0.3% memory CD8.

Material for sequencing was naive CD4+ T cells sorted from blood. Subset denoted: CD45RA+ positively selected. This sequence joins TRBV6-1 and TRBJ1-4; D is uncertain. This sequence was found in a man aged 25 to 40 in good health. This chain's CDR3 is CASRINTATNEKLFF. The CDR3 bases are TGTGCCAGCAGAATAAACACAGCCACTAATGAAAAACTGTTTTTT.